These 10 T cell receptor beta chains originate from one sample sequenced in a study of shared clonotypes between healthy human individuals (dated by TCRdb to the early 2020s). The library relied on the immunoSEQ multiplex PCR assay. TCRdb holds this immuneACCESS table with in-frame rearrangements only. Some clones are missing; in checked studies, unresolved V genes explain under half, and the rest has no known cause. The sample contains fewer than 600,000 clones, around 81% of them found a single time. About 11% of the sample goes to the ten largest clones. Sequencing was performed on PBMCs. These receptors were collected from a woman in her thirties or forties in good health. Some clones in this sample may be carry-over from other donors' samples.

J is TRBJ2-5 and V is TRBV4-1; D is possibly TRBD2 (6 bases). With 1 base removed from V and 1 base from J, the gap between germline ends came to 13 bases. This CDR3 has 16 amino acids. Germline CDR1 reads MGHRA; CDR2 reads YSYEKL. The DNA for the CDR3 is TGCGCCAGCAGCCAAGGGATCATGGGGGGCCAAGAGACCCAGTACTTC. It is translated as CASSQGIMGGQETQYF.

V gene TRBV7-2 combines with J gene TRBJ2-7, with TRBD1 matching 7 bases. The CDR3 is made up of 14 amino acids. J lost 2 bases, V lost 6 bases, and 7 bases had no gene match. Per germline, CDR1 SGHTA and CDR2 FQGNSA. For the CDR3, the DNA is TGTGCCAGCAGTAGGGGGCAGACTACCTACGAGCAGTACTTC. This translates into CASSRGQTTYEQYF.

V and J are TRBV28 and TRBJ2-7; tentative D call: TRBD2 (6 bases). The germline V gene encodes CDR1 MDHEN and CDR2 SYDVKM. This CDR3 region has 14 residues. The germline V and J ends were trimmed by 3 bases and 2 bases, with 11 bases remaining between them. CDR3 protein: CASSFWGDAYEQYF. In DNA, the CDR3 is TGTGCCAGCAGTTTTTGGGGGGATGCCTACGAGCAGTACTTC.

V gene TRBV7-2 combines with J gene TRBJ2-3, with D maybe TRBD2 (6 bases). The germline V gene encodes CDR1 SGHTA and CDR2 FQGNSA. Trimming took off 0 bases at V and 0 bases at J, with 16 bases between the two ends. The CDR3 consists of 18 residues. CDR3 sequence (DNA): TGTGCCAGCAGCTTAGCGGGGGTCTCGGGACTTAGCACAGATACGCAGTATTTT. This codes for CASSLAGVSGLSTDTQYF.

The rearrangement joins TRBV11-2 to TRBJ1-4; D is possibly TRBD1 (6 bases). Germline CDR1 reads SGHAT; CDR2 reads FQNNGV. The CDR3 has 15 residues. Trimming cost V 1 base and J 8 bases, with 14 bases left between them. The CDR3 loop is CASSLGGGFYEKLFF. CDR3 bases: TGTGCCAGCAGCTTAGGAGGGGGTTTTTACGAAAAACTGTTTTTT.

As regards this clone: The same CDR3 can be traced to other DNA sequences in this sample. As DNA, the CDR3 is TGTGCCTGGAGTGTACGGGGTCTCGAAAACATTCAGTACTTC. Its protein product is CAWSVRGLENIQYF. The genes are TRBV30 and TRBJ2-4; D might be TRBD2 (5 bases). The CDR3 has 14 amino acids. Germline-derived CDR1 and CDR2 are GTSNPN and SVGIG (reference sequence). Trimming took 0 bases from V and 5 from J, leaving 11 bases between them.

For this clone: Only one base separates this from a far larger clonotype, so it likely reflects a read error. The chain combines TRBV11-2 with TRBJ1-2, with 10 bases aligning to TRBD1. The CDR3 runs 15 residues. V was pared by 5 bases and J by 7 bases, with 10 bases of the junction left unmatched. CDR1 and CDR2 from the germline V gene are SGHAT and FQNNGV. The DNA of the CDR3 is TGTGCCAGCAGCCCTCGGACAGGGGGGAGGTGTGGCTACACCTTC. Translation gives CASSPRTGGRCGYTF.

CDR3 DNA: TGTGCCAGCAGCCCCACCCAACTAGCGATCAACACCGGGGAGCTGTTTTTT. It specifies CASSPTQLAINTGELFF. The chain is built from TRBV7-2 and TRBJ2-2; 7 bases align to TRBD2. The CDR3 has 17 amino acids. Germline CDR1 and CDR2: SGHTA and FQGNSA. Trimming removed 5 bases from V and 2 bases from J; junction bases left unmatched: 11.

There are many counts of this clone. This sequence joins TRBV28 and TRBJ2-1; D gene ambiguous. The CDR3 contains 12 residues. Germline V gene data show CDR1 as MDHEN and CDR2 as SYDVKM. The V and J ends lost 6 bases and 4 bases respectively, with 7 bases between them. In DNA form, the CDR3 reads TGTGCCAGCAGCGAGCAGTACAATGAGCAGTTCTTC. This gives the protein CASSEQYNEQFF.

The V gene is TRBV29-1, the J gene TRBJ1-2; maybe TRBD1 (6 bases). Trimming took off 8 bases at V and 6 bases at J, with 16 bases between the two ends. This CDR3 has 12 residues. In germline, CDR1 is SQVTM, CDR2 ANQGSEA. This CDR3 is CSSRGAVNGYTF. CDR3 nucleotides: TGCAGCAGTAGGGGGGCGGTAAATGGCTACACCTTC.